The 27 T cell receptor beta chains listed next were all sequenced from one sample in a study of blood T cell repertoires in COVID-19 (dated by TCRdb to the early 2020s). The protocol used for the library was the immunoSEQ multiplex PCR assay. TCRdb stores this immuneACCESS table with in-frame sequences only. Part of the clones is absent; in the studies checked, under half of the shortfall reflects unresolved V genes, and no reason is known for the rest. For this sample there are about 140,000 clones; 60% to 85% appear just once. The top ten hold 4.5% of the sample. Sequencing used peripheral blood. These receptors originate from a woman of 80 years or more with active or convalescent COVID-19.

V gene TRBV20-1 combines with J gene TRBJ1-2; D remains ambiguous. The length of the CDR3 is 11 residues. Germline V CDR1 and CDR2: DFQATT, SNEGSKA (reference sequence). The V end lost 6 bases, the J end lost 8 bases, and 13 bases lay between the germline ends. For the CDR3, the DNA is TGCAGTGCCGGTCCAGGTTTCGGCTACACCTTC. Its protein product is CSAGPGFGYTF.

The chain employs TRBV5-1 and TRBJ2-5; D may be TRBD2 (6 bases). The germline V gene encodes CDR1 SGHRS and CDR2 YFSETQ. This CDR3 contains 14 residues. Deletions cut 4 bases from V and 5 bases from J, with 15 bases between. Written as DNA, the CDR3 is TGCGCCAGCAGCCCGGGCGGGGAGTGGGAGACCCAGTACTTC. This translates into CASSPGGEWETQYF.

The chain uses TRBV4-3 and TRBJ2-1; 8 positions agree with TRBD2. The CDR3 sequence is 16 residues long. CDR1 is LGHNA and CDR2 is YSLEER in the germline V gene. V shed 5 bases, J shed 4 bases, and the junction held 10 bases outside the gene matches. This chain's CDR3 is CASSRVLAGGYNEQFF. DNA for the CDR3: TGCGCCAGCAGCAGGGTTCTGGCGGGGGGTTACAATGAGCAGTTCTTC.

V and J are TRBV18 and TRBJ1-1; 7 nucleotides align to TRBD1. Germline V gene lookup returns CDR1 KGHSH and CDR2 LQKENI. V lost 2 bases to trimming and J lost 5 bases; unmatched junction nucleotides: 8. The CDR3 is made up of 15 amino acids. Written as DNA, the CDR3 is TGTGCCAGCTCACCAGGTCGAGGGGGCCGTACTGAAGCTTTCTTT. Amino acid sequence: CASSPGRGGRTEAFF. Full variable domain (missing parts from reference TRBV18 and TRBJ1-1): NAGVMQNPRHLVRRRGQEARLRCSPMKGHSHVYWYRQLPEEGLKFMVYLQKENIIDESGMPKERFSAEFPKEGPSILRIQQVVRGDSAAYFCASSPGRGGRTEAFFGQGTRLTVV.

This chain joins TRBV4-1 and TRBJ2-2, with 8 bases identical to TRBD2. The CDR3 extends over 16 amino acids. CDR1 is MGHRA, CDR2 YSYEKL, per germline. Losses at the gene ends were 0 bases for V and 1 base for J; bases not matched to a gene: 1. The CDR3 coding sequence is TGCGCCAGCAGCCAAGACCTAGCGGGGAACACCGGGGAGCTGTTTTTT. Translating it yields CASSQDLAGNTGELFF.

CDR3 in DNA: TGTGCCAGCAGTCCCGGACTAGCAACAGATACGCAGTATTTT. Its protein is CASSPGLATDTQYF. The V call is TRBV27, the J call TRBJ2-3, with 8 bases matching TRBD2. Per the germline V gene, CDR1 is MNHEY and CDR2 is SMNVEV (reference sequence). This CDR3 has 14 residues. Unmatched junction bases numbered 4, after V lost 5 bases and J lost 3 bases.

The chain has TRBV19 and TRBJ1-2; TRBD1 aligns across 8 bases. The CDR3 is 15 residues long. Trimming removed 7 bases from V and 2 bases from J; junction bases left unmatched: 9. Germline loops: CDR1 LNHDA, CDR2 SQIVND (reference sequence). CDR3 nucleotides: TGTGCCAGTACGCCTGGGACAGGACGGAACTATGGCTACACCTTC. Translated, it gives CASTPGTGRNYGYTF.

The count of this clone is one. The chain uses TRBV10-3 and TRBJ2-7; D is possibly TRBD1 (5 bases). The CDR3 has 14 amino acids. In germline, CDR1 is ENHRY, CDR2 SYGVKD. Trimming pared 6 bases from V and 0 bases from J, leaving 12 bases between. Here the CDR3 reads CAIRDTTSSYEQYF. CDR3 bases: TGTGCCATCAGGGACACTACCTCCTCCTACGAGCAGTACTTC.

CDR3 nucleotide sequence: TGTGCCAGCGCGGGAGGGCTCAATCAGCCCCAGCATTTT. Amino acid sequence: CASAGGLNQPQHF. The chain joins TRBV3-1 (or the pseudogene TRBV3-2) to TRBJ1-5, with D unclear. Germline-derived CDR1 and CDR2 are LGHDT and YNNKEL (reference sequence). CDR3 length equals 13 residues. Trimming removed 8 bases at V and 3 bases at J, with 11 bases between.

CDR3: CASNNRRLEAFF. DNA for the CDR3: TGTGCCAGTAATAACAGGAGATTAGAAGCTTTCTTT. The rearrangement joins TRBV19 to TRBJ1-1, with D possibly matching TRBD1 (5 bases). Germline V CDR1 and CDR2: LNHDA, SQIVND (reference sequence). The CDR3 is 12 residues long. The V gene lost 7 bases and the J gene lost 8 bases, with 14 bases spanning the gap.

The CDR3 region has the DNA TGTGCCAGCAGTGATGTCCCCGGGTCCGGCGGGGAGCTGTTTTTT. This sequence encodes CASSDVPGSGGELFF. The rearrangement joins TRBV2 to TRBJ2-2, with D hard to call. V shed 3 bases and J shed 7 bases, with 15 bases lying between them. Germline assignment: CDR1 SNHLY and CDR2 FYNNEI. This CDR3 is built from 15 residues.

This clone was counted a single time. The genes are TRBV6-5 and TRBJ2-5, with D possibly matching TRBD2 (6 bases). This CDR3 has 15 residues. Germline V gene lookup returns CDR1 MNHEY and CDR2 SVGAGI. V gave up 8 bases and J gave up 4 bases, with 20 bases separating them. For the CDR3, the DNA is TGTGCCAGCCCCAGGCAGGGCATGGAGGGAGAGACCCAGTACTTC. It encodes CASPRQGMEGETQYF.

This sequence joins TRBV6-1 and TRBJ1-6, with 8 nucleotides matching TRBD1. The CDR3 consists of 14 residues. With V trimmed by 3 bases and J by 10 bases, 5 bases remained unmatched. Germline V gene lookup returns CDR1 MNHNS and CDR2 SASEGT. The CDR3 DNA reads as TGTGCCAGCAGTGACGACAGGGGATACTCACCCCTCCACTTT. It codes for CASSDDRGYSPLHF.

The CDR3 bases are TGTGCCAGCAGCCTAATTGCAACTAATGAAAAACTGTTTTTT. Amino acids: CASSLIATNEKLFF. The chain combines TRBV6-5 with TRBJ1-4; no reliable D call. Between the trimmed V and J ends, which lost 6 bases and 0 bases, there was a span of 8 bases. Germline values: CDR1 MNHEY, CDR2 SVGAGI. This CDR3 has 14 residues.

This rearrangement joins TRBV2 to TRBJ1-4, with D perhaps matching TRBD1 (6 bases). This CDR3 has 14 residues. Germline CDR1 is SNHLY and CDR2 is FYNNEI. V lost 6 bases to trimming and J lost 7 bases, with 15 bases between them. DNA for the CDR3: TGTGCCAGCAGCCGCAGGGGAGACGGTGAAAAACTGTTTTTT. This sequence encodes CASSRRGDGEKLFF.

The genes are TRBV7-9 and TRBJ2-7; the D gene is possibly TRBD2 (6 bases). V dropped 3 bases and J dropped 3 bases, with 9 bases sitting between them. The CDR3 extends over 13 amino acids. Germline assignment: CDR1 SEHNR and CDR2 FQNEAQ (reference sequence). The CDR3 nucleotides read TGTGCCAGCAGCTTCGGCGGGAACTACGAGCAGTACTTC. Protein sequence: CASSFGGNYEQYF.

In this sample, this clone turned up many times. CDR3: CASSLLGRGFDEQYF. In DNA, the CDR3 is TGTGCCAGCAGCTTGTTGGGCAGGGGTTTCGACGAGCAGTACTTC. V usage is TRBV7-9 and J usage is TRBJ2-7; D is perhaps TRBD1 (6 bases). CDR1 SEHNR and CDR2 FQNEAQ come from the germline V gene (reference sequence). V gave up 3 bases and J gave up 5 bases, with 17 bases separating them. There are 15 residues in the CDR3.

The chain employs TRBV7-2 and TRBJ1-2, with D maybe TRBD1 (5 bases). This CDR3 has 14 residues. The V gene's germline CDR1 is SGHTA and CDR2 FQGNSA. V dropped 5 bases and J dropped 2 bases, with 12 bases sitting between them. The CDR3 reads CASSQAGRNYGYTF. Written as DNA, the CDR3 is TGTGCCAGCAGCCAGGCAGGGCGGAACTATGGCTACACCTTC.

V gene TRBV7-2 combines with J gene TRBJ1-5; D unresolved. The CDR3 sequence is 13 residues long. Trimming removed 2 bases from V and 7 bases from J, with 9 bases in between. Germline loops: CDR1 SGHTA, CDR2 FQGNSA. Written as DNA, the CDR3 is TGTGCCAGCAGCTTAAAGTCAGGCCAGCCCCAGCATTTT. Translation: CASSLKSGQPQHF.

The chain has TRBV7-9 and TRBJ1-3; D is perhaps TRBD1 (5 bases). Germline CDR1 reads SEHNR; CDR2 reads FQNEAQ (reference sequence). This CDR3 is 15 amino acids long. V was pared by 7 bases and J by 2 bases, with 15 bases between. DNA for the CDR3: TGTGCCAGCAACTTGGGGGGATCCCCTGGAAACACCATATATTTT. As protein: CASNLGGSPGNTIYF.

The V and J genes are TRBV5-1 and TRBJ2-1; the match to TRBD1 covers 7 bases. CDR1 is SGHRS, CDR2 YFSETQ, per germline. The V segment lost 1 base and the J segment 3 bases; nucleotides outside the gene matches: 7. The CDR3 has 16 residues. This CDR3 is CASSLSPGQNYNEQFF. Here the CDR3 DNA reads TGCGCCAGCAGCTTGAGTCCGGGACAGAACTACAATGAGCAGTTCTTC.

This rearrangement joins TRBV5-6 to TRBJ1-5; 10 positions match TRBD1. Trimming removed 4 bases from V and 7 bases from J; junction bases left unmatched: 8. CDR3 size: 15 residues. Germline V lookup: CDR1 SGHDT, CDR2 YYEEEE. CDR3 loop: CASSRGTGEGQPQHF. For the CDR3, the DNA is TGTGCCAGCAGCCGGGGGACAGGGGAGGGACAGCCCCAGCATTTT.

This clone came up a few times. This chain connects TRBV5-6 to TRBJ1-2; 8 nucleotides align to TRBD1. The germline V gene encodes CDR1 SGHDT and CDR2 YYEEEE. The CDR3 length is 14 residues. With V trimmed by 4 bases and J by 5 bases, 7 bases remained unmatched. CDR3 sequence: CASSPTGGRYGYTF. CDR3 coding DNA: TGTGCCAGCAGCCCAACAGGGGGGAGGTATGGCTACACCTTC.

The chain couples TRBV4-1 to TRBJ1-1; 8 bases map to TRBD1. This CDR3 spans 14 amino acids. The V and J ends lost 1 base and 7 bases, in that order; junction bases with no gene match: 5. Germline CDR1 is MGHRA and CDR2 is YSYEKL. The CDR3 DNA reads as TGCGCCAGCAGCCAAGCGGACAGGGAAATTGAAGCTTTCTTT. Its protein product is CASSQADREIEAFF.

The chain links TRBV19 to TRBJ1-3; tentative D call: TRBD1 (6 bases). The CDR3 consists of 16 residues. The germline V gene encodes CDR1 LNHDA and CDR2 SQIVND (reference sequence). Between the trimmed V and J ends, which lost 5 bases and 6 bases, there was a span of 20 bases. The CDR3 loop is CASSSTLQGFKNTIYF. CDR3 DNA: TGTGCCAGTAGTTCCACGTTACAGGGATTTAAAAACACCATATATTTT.

This clone was counted only a few times. The chain joins TRBV5-1 to TRBJ2-5, with 7 bases aligning to TRBD2. The germline V gene encodes CDR1 SGHRS and CDR2 YFSETQ. The CDR3 contains 13 residues. Trimming removed 4 bases from V and 13 bases from J; junction bases left unmatched: 13. CDR3 bases: TGCGCCAGCAGCACTACACCGGATGGGACTATGTACTTC. The encoded protein is CASSTTPDGTMYF.

V gene TRBV6-2 or TRBV6-3 combines with J gene TRBJ1-1, with D tentatively TRBD1 (6 bases). CDR3 size: 17 residues. Germline lookup yields CDR1 MNHEY and CDR2 SVGEGT. V was trimmed by 0 bases and J by 0 bases, leaving 14 bases between them. The CDR3 DNA reads as TGTGCCAGCAGTTACTCGTGGGCAGGGGCGGTGAACACTGAAGCTTTCTTT. It encodes CASSYSWAGAVNTEAFF.